This T cell receptor beta chain was identified during a study of blood T cell repertoires in COVID-19. The wider study: Material from acute and convalescent COVID-19 was sourced from the United States, Italy and Spain. T cells, B-cell-depleted T cells, or PBMCs provided the cDNA or gDNA that served as material.

Trimming took 2 bases from V and 7 from J, leaving 11 bases between them. Per the germline V gene, CDR1 is MDHEN and CDR2 is SYDVKM. The CDR3 totals 13 residues. In Seattle, patients joined the study during active infection and were tracked longitudinally. As processed by the authors: Reference gene primer amplification yielded estimated nucleated cell counts. TCRdb's table, derived via immunoSEQ multiplex PCR, lists solely in-frame clones and lacks some. V, J and clone size reflect that table, while D and trimming were determined from the DNA. Seen here are fewer than 300,000 clones, approximately 84% observed once, and the top ten hold 11%.

This clonotype was sampled from a man aged 50 or older with COVID-19, enrolled during active disease. V usage is TRBV28 and J usage is TRBJ2-5; the D gene is possibly TRBD2 (5 bases). Sequenced: peripheral blood. The CDR3: CASSLRELGTQYF. In DNA form, the CDR3 reads TGTGCCAGCAGTTTACGGGAATTAGGGACCCAGTACTTC. Based on the CDR3 plus reference TRBV28 and TRBJ2-5, the full variable domain is DVKVTQSSRYLVKRTGEKVFLECVQDMDHENMFWYRQDPGLGLRLIYFSYDVKMKEKGDIPEGYSVSREKKERFSLILESASTNQTSMYLCASSLRELGTQYFGPGTRLLVL.